The 21 T cell receptor beta chains below all came from one sample that was sequenced in a study of human T cells and chemical hapten exposure. One entry per CDR3 protein results from TCRdb running MiXCR on the RACE reads. Of roughly 52,000 distinct CDR3 sequences in the sample, approximately 10% were seen once. Time point in this sample: patch test 1, 2 weeks after DPC sensitization. Treatment of the sample: therapeutic diphenylcyclopropenone sensitization with weekly scalp DPC. It was from unfractionated whole blood that total RNA was extracted. The sequencing used whole blood, collected in connection with sensitization to the hapten diphenylcyclopropenone (DPC). These TCRs come from a woman aged 40 to 55 with alopecia areata. Some clones in this sample may be carry-over from other donors' samples.

The chain links TRBV12-3 or TRBV12-4 to TRBJ1-4; a possible D gene is TRBD1 (6 bases). This CDR3 region has 17 residues. Trimming removed 5 bases from V and 0 bases from J, with 16 bases in between. Here the CDR3 DNA reads TGTGCCAGCAGTCCTGTGGACAGCTATGCAACTAATGAAAAACTGTTTTTT. Translated: CASSPVDSYATNEKLFF.

The gene calls are TRBV11-2 and TRBJ2-7; tentatively, D is TRBD1 (6 bases). The CDR3 totals 15 residues. The germline CDR1 and CDR2 sequences are SGHAT and FQNNGV. The germline V and J ends were trimmed by 0 bases and 3 bases, with 12 bases remaining between them. For the CDR3, the DNA is TGTGCCAGCAGCTTAGACTACGGACAGAACTACGAGCAGTACTTC. As protein: CASSLDYGQNYEQYF.

This clonotype was seen many times. V usage is TRBV19 and J usage is TRBJ2-2, with no clear D. The CDR3 consists of 14 residues. Trimming shortened V by 3 bases and J by 6 bases, and 11 bases separated the two germline ends. Germline loops: CDR1 LNHDA, CDR2 SQIVND (reference sequence). The CDR3 DNA reads as TGTGCCAGTAGTATCCAGGCTCCGTCCGGGGAGCTGTTTTTT. Amino acids: CASSIQAPSGELFF.

There are many counts of this clonotype. The chain combines TRBV9 with TRBJ2-7, with 10 bases identical to TRBD1. This CDR3 contains 14 residues. Trimming took 0 bases from V and 4 from J; bases not matched to a gene: 1. Per the germline V gene, CDR1 is SGDLS and CDR2 is YYNGEE. This chain's CDR3 is CASSVGQGAYEQYF. In nucleotides, the CDR3 is TGTGCCAGCAGCGTAGGACAGGGGGCTTACGAGCAGTACTTC.

This clonotype was seen ten or more times. The rearrangement uses TRBV21-1 and TRBJ1-2; the listed D gene, TRBD1, was not tested against the DNA. TRBV21-1 is listed as a pseudogene. This CDR3 has 14 residues. CDR3 region: CASSPQAGGYGYTF. Written as DNA, the CDR3 is TGTGCCAGCAGCCCCCAGGCCGGGGGCTATGGCTACACCTTC.

Only a few counts were recorded for this clonotype. The V gene is TRBV12-3 or TRBV12-4, the J gene TRBJ2-1; 10 nucleotides align to TRBD2. CDR3 size: 15 residues. The V and J ends lost 6 bases and 1 base, in that order; junction bases with no gene match: 3. CDR3 in amino acids: CASRPLAGSYNEQFF. CDR3 bases: TGTGCCAGCAGGCCACTAGCGGGATCCTACAATGAGCAGTTCTTC.

The chain links TRBV6-5 to TRBJ2-5; D is perhaps TRBD1 (6 bases). Germline lookup yields CDR1 MNHEY and CDR2 SVGAGI. V shed 8 bases and J shed 5 bases, with 12 bases lying between them. The CDR3 covers 12 residues. As DNA, the CDR3 is TGTGCCAGCGGAAGAAGGGGGGAGACCCAGTACTTC. This encodes CASGRRGETQYF.

This clonotype was detected ten times or more. The rearrangement uses TRBV11-3 and TRBJ1-1; maybe TRBD1 (5 bases). V dropped 7 bases and J dropped 6 bases, with 15 bases sitting between them. The germline CDR1 and CDR2 sequences are SGHNT and YENEEA. CDR3 length: 13 residues. CDR3 loop: CASTRGGRAEAFF. The DNA for the CDR3 is TGTGCCAGCACCCGCGGGGGGAGAGCTGAAGCTTTCTTT.

This clonotype was counted only a few times. This rearrangement joins TRBV7-9 to TRBJ2-6; 9 bases fit TRBD1. This CDR3 contains 18 residues. Germline V gene sequence: CDR1 SEHNR, CDR2 FQNEAQ (reference sequence). V trimming: 3 bases; J trimming: 0 bases; junction bases outside the gene matches: 6. CDR3 sequence (DNA): TGTGCCAGCAGCTTGGACAGGGGACAATTCTCTGGGGCCAACGTCCTGACTTTC. Its translation: CASSLDRGQFSGANVLTF. Together with reference TRBV7-9 and TRBJ2-6, the CDR3 gives the full variable domain: DTGVSQNPRHKITKRGQNVTFRCDPISEHNRLYWYRQTLGQGPEFLTYFQNEAQLEKSRLLSDRFSAERPKGSFSTLEIQRTEQGDSAMYLCASSLDRGQFSGANVLTFGAGSRLTVL.

This clonotype has ten or more counts. This chain links TRBV9 with TRBJ2-7; D may be TRBD1 or TRBD2 (5 bases each). Per germline, CDR1 SGDLS and CDR2 YYNGEE. V dropped 0 bases and J dropped 2 bases, with 15 bases sitting between them. This CDR3 is 16 amino acids long. The CDR3, as DNA: TGTGCCAGCAGCGTAGTTCGAGGGGCAGTCACCTACGAGCAGTACTTC. Translation: CASSVVRGAVTYEQYF.

The rearrangement joins TRBV6-1 to TRBJ1-5, with 8 bases fitting TRBD1. Germline V gene lookup returns CDR1 MNHNS and CDR2 SASEGT. The CDR3 totals 15 residues. The V gene end was trimmed by 8 bases and the J gene end by 0 bases; junction bases not matched to a gene: 6. The CDR3 here is CASDRGQVSNQPQHF. DNA of the CDR3: TGTGCCAGCGACCGGGGACAGGTTAGCAATCAGCCCCAGCATTTT.

This clonotype showed up just a few times. The CDR3 reads CASSPPGLAIEQYF. DNA for the CDR3: TGCGCCAGCAGCCCTCCCGGACTAGCGATCGAGCAGTACTTC. This rearrangement joins TRBV4-1 to TRBJ2-7; 9 nucleotides line up with TRBD2. The CDR3 sequence is 14 residues long. V shed 4 bases and J 6 bases; nucleotides not matched to a gene: 7. From germline, CDR1 is MGHRA and CDR2 YSYEKL.

This clonotype was counted ten times or more. This chain links TRBV29-1 with TRBJ2-2; D could derive from TRBD1 or TRBD2 (5 bases each). The CDR3 has 11 residues. CDR1 SQVTM and CDR2 ANQGSEA come from the germline V gene. V was trimmed by 7 bases and J by 3 bases, leaving 6 bases between them. CDR3 amino acids: CSGGDTGELFF. The CDR3 DNA reads as TGCAGCGGAGGGGACACCGGGGAGCTGTTTTTT.

This clonotype was counted ten times or more. J is TRBJ2-4 and V is TRBV28, with 8 bases aligning to TRBD1. Germline CDR1 reads MDHEN; CDR2 reads SYDVKM. V shed 6 bases, J shed 3 bases, and the junction held 4 bases outside the gene matches. The CDR3 extends over 14 amino acids. This chain's CDR3 is CASRAGGGKNIQYF. CDR3 nucleotide sequence: TGTGCCAGCAGGGCAGGGGGCGGCAAAAACATTCAGTACTTC.

This clonotype was counted between two and nine times. The rearrangement uses TRBV7-8 and TRBJ1-1; D may be TRBD1 (5 bases). Per the germline V gene, CDR1 is SGHVS and CDR2 is FQNEAQ. V was trimmed by 3 bases and J by 6 bases, leaving 14 bases between them. CDR3 length: 14 amino acids. The CDR3 is CASSFISGYSEAFF. The CDR3 coding sequence is TGTGCCAGCAGCTTCATTTCAGGGTACTCTGAAGCTTTCTTT.

This clonotype has at least ten counts. This sequence joins TRBV23-1 and TRBJ2-5; D is perhaps TRBD2 (5 bases). TRBV23-1 is an open reading frame whose function is uncertain. CDR3 length equals 13 residues. The ends were cut back, 6 bases at V and 4 bases at J, with 12 bases in the middle. CDR3 nucleotides: TGCGCCAGCAGACTAGGTCTACTAGAGACCCAGTACTTC. Translation: CASRLGLLETQYF.

This clonotype was seen at least ten times. V is TRBV30 and J is TRBJ2-1; 9 bases are shared with TRBD1. The CDR3 consists of 15 residues. V dropped 2 bases and J dropped 3; count of bases not matched to a gene: 5. The germline gives CDR1 GTSNPN, CDR2 SVGIG (reference sequence). In DNA form, the CDR3 reads TGTGCCTGGAGTATCCGGGACAGGGACTACAATGAGCAGTTCTTC. It translates to CAWSIRDRDYNEQFF.

The chain is built from TRBV11-2 and TRBJ2-5; possibly TRBD2 for D (6 bases). Germline CDR1 and CDR2: SGHAT and FQNNGV. The V and J ends lost 5 bases and 0 bases respectively, with 7 bases between them. The CDR3 is 13 residues long. DNA for the CDR3: TGTGCCAGCAGCGGGGACTACCAAGAGACCCAGTACTTC. Encoded protein: CASSGDYQETQYF.

This clonotype was found many times. The chain recombines TRBV4-1 with TRBJ1-2, with D perhaps TRBD1 (6 bases). There are 14 residues in the CDR3. Trimming removed 2 bases at V and 3 bases at J, with 10 bases between. Per germline, CDR1 MGHRA and CDR2 YSYEKL. This chain's CDR3 is CASSQLRGDYGYTF. The CDR3 nucleotides read TGCGCCAGCAGCCAACTCAGGGGTGACTATGGCTACACCTTC.

This clonotype was counted between two and nine times. The chain recombines TRBV4-1 with TRBJ2-7; D may be TRBD2 (5 bases). Germline assignment: CDR1 MGHRA and CDR2 YSYEKL. Trimming removed 0 bases at V and 2 bases at J, with 14 bases between. CDR3 length equals 16 residues. CDR3 nucleotide sequence: TGCGCCAGCAGCCAAGAGAGGTCGGGGTCACCCTACGAGCAGTACTTC. Translated, it gives CASSQERSGSPYEQYF.

A few counts support this clonotype. The chain joins TRBV5-1 to TRBJ2-3; 9 bases are shared with TRBD2. CDR1 and CDR2 (germline): SGHRS, YFSETQ. The CDR3 sequence is 15 residues long. V was pared by 0 bases and J by 6 bases, with 5 bases of the junction left unmatched. The CDR3 protein is CASSLVVAGVDTQYF. CDR3 bases: TGCGCCAGCAGCTTGGTAGTAGCGGGAGTTGATACGCAGTATTTT.